Each of the 2 T cell receptor beta chains below was sequenced from the same sample in a study. TCRdb reprocessed the 5' RACE reads with MiXCR, giving one entry per CDR3 protein. The data hold roughly 60,000 distinct CDR3 sequences, with roughly 28% observed a single time. Treg sorting used a CD4+CD25+CD127-/low gate. Input material: tumor-infiltrating Tregs sorted from the breast tumor. The receptors were gathered from a female donor with breast cancer.

This clonotype was seen only a few times. J is TRBJ2-1 and V is TRBV19, with D possibly TRBD1 on 6 matching bases. The V end lost 9 bases, the J end lost 4 bases, and 13 bases lay between the germline ends. Germline CDR1 is LNHDA and CDR2 is SQIVND (reference sequence). The CDR3 sequence is 13 residues long. The CDR3 DNA follows: TGTGCCAGGAGCAGGGGCGAGTACAATGAGCAGTTCTTC. Its protein is CARSRGEYNEQFF.

This clonotype was picked up a small number of times. The chain has TRBV5-1 and TRBJ1-1; no clear D. Trimming shortened V by 6 bases and J by 1 base, and 10 bases separated the two germline ends. The CDR3 extends over 13 amino acids. The germline V gene encodes CDR1 SGHRS and CDR2 YFSETQ. This CDR3 is CASIEQPNTEAFF. CDR3 DNA: TGCGCCAGCATCGAACAGCCGAACACTGAAGCTTTCTTT. Variable domain in full (rest from reference TRBV5-1 and TRBJ1-1): KAGVTQTPRYLIKTRGQQVTLSCSPISGHRSVSWYQQTPGQGLQFLFEYFSETQRNKGNFPGRFSGRQFSNSRSEMNVSTLELGDSALYLCASIEQPNTEAFFGQGTRLTVV.